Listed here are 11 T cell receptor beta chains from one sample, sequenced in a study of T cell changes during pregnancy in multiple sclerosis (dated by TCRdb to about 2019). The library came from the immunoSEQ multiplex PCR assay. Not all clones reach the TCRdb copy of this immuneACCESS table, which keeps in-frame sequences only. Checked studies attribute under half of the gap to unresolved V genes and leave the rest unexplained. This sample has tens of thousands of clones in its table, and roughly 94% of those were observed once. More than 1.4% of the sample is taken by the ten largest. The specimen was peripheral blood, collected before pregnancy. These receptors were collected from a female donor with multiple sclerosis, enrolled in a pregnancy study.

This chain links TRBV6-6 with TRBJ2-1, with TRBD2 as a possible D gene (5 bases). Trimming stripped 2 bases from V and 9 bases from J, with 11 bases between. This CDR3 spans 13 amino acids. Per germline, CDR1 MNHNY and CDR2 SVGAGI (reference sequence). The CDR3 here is CASSYVRGSEQFF. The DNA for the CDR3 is TGTGCCAGCAGTTACGTCCGGGGTAGTGAGCAGTTCTTC.

CDR3 DNA sequence: TGTGCCAGCAGCGGACAGGGGGGCAGCAATCAGCCCCAGCATTTT. Translation gives CASSGQGGSNQPQHF. The chain has TRBV6-1 and TRBJ1-5; 10 positions match TRBD1. V shed 6 bases, J shed 1 base, and the junction held 3 bases outside the gene matches. Germline CDR1 MNHNS, CDR2 SASEGT. The CDR3 is made up of 15 amino acids.

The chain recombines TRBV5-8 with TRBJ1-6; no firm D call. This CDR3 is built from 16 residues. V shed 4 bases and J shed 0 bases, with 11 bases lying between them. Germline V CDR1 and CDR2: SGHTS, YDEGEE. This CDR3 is CASSEEGSSYNSPLHF. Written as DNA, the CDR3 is TGTGCCAGCAGCGAAGAGGGAAGCTCCTATAATTCACCCCTCCACTTT. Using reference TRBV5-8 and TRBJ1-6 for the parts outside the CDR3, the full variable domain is EAGVTQSPTHLIKTRGQQATLRCSPISGHTSVYWYQQALGLGLQFLLWYDEGEERNRGNFPPRFSGRQFPNYSSELNVNALELEDSALYLCASSEEGSSYNSPLHFGNGTRLTVT.

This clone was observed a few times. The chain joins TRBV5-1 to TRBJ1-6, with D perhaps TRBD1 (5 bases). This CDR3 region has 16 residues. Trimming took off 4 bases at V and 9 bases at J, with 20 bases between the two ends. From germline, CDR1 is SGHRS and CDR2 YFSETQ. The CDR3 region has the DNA TGCGCCAGCAGCCGATCCGGGGACTTGGGCGGTTCACCCCTCCACTTT. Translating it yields CASSRSGDLGGSPLHF.

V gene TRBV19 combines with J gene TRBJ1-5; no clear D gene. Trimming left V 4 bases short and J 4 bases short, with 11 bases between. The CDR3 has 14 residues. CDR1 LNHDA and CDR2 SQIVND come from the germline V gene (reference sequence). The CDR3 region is CASSREGSNQPQHF. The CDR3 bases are TGTGCCAGTAGTAGGGAGGGTTCTAATCAGCCCCAGCATTTT. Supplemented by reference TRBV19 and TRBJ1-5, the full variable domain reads DGGITQSPKYLFRKEGQNVTLSCEQNLNHDAMYWYRQDPGQGLRLIYYSQIVNDFQKGDIAEGYSVSREKKESFPLTVTSAQKNPTAFYLCASSREGSNQPQHFGDGTRLSIL.

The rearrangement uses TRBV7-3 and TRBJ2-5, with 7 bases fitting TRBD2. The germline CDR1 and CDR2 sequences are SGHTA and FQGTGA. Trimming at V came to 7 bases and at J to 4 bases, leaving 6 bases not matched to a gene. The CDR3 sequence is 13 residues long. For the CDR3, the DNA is TGTGCCAGCACCCCCGGGGGGAGAGAGACCCAGTACTTC. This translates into CASTPGGRETQYF.

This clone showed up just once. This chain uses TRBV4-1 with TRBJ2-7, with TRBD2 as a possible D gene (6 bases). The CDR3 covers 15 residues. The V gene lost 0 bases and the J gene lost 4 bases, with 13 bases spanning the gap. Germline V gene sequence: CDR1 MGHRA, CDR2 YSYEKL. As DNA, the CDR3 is TGCGCCAGCAGCCAAGATCTGGGGACTTTGTACGAGCAGTACTTC. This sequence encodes CASSQDLGTLYEQYF.

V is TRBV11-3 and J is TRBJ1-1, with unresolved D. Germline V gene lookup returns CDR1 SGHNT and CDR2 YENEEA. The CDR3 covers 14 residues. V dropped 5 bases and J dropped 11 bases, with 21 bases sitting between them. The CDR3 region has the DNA TGTGCCAGCAGCCCGGGAAGGGCAGACGTTGGCGCTTTCTTT. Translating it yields CASSPGRADVGAFF. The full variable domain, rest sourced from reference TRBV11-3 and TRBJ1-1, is EAGVVQSPRYKIIEKKQPVAFWCNPISGHNTLYWYLQNLGQGPELLIRYENEEAVDDSQLPKDRFSAERLKGVDSTLKIQPAELGDSAVYLCASSPGRADVGAFFGQGTRLTVV.

CDR3 region: CAWSTGPYEQYF. The CDR3 DNA reads TGTGCCTGGAGCACAGGCCCCTACGAGCAGTACTTC. The chain is built from TRBV30 and TRBJ2-7; D is possibly TRBD1 (5 bases). The V gene lost 3 bases and the J gene lost 2 bases, with 8 bases spanning the gap. From germline, CDR1 is GTSNPN and CDR2 SVGIG (reference sequence). The CDR3 runs to 12 residues. Supplemented by reference TRBV30 and TRBJ2-7, the full variable domain reads SQTIHQWPATLVQPVGSPLSLECTVEGTSNPNLYWYRQAAGRGLQLLFYSVGIGQISSEVPQNLSASRPQDRQFILSSKKLLLSDSGFYLCAWSTGPYEQYFGPGTRLTVT.

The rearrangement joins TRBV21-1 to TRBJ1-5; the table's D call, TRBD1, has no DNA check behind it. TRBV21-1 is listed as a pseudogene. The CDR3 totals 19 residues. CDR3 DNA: TGTGCCAGCAGCAAAGGGGCCGGTCTCAGGACAGGGCCAAAGCAGCCCCAGCATTTT. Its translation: CASSKGAGLRTGPKQPQHF.

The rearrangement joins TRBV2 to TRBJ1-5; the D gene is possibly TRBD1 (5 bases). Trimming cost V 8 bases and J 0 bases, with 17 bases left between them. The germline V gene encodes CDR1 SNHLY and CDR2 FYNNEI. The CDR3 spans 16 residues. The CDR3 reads CASRPDGGDSNQPQHF. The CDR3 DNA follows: TGTGCCAGCCGACCGGATGGAGGGGATAGCAATCAGCCCCAGCATTTT.